The 5 T cell receptor beta chains presented below share a single source sample, sequenced in a study of CD8 T cells in Susac syndrome (dated by TCRdb to about 2019). Libraries were made using the immunoSEQ multiplex PCR assay. RNA was extracted using the RNeasy kit, and roughly 0.5 to 1 microgram was reverse transcribed with random hexamers. TCRdb's own reprocessing of the public reads used fastp at Q25 and MiXCR and kept productive beta chains. Entries that share a CDR3 protein sequence are merged under the most common genes and DNA. The table for this sample lists about 430,000 distinct CDR3 sequences; about 85% of them were counted only once. More than 0.09% of the sample is in the top ten clones. Specimen: CD8+ T cells from PBMCs. The origin of the receptors is a human donor with multiple sclerosis.

V and J are TRBV19 and TRBJ2-7; no firm D call. This CDR3 is 14 amino acids long. The V end lost 0 bases, the J end lost 2 bases, and 8 bases lay between the germline ends. Looked up from germline, CDR1 is LNHDA and CDR2 is SQIVND (reference sequence). CDR3 sequence: CASSIDHWTYEQYF. CDR3 sequence (DNA): TGTGCCAGTAGTATAGATCACTGGACCTACGAGCAGTACTTC.

This chain uses TRBV5-1 with TRBJ2-1; 10 bases agree with TRBD2. The trim removed 6 bases at V and 0 bases at J, leaving 3 bases unmatched. Germline loops: CDR1 SGHRS, CDR2 YFSETQ. The CDR3 extends over 15 amino acids. The CDR3 loop is CASTPSGSSYNEQFF. The CDR3 nucleotides are TGCGCCAGCACCCCTAGCGGGAGCTCCTACAATGAGCAGTTCTTC.

The chain has TRBV6-5 and TRBJ2-7; TRBD2 agrees at 10 bases. The germline V gene encodes CDR1 MNHEY and CDR2 SVGAGI. V was pared by 4 bases and J by 2 bases, with 5 bases of the junction left unmatched. The CDR3 has 15 amino acids. Written as DNA, the CDR3 is TGTGCCAGCAGTTGGTTAGCGGGGGGAACCTACGAGCAGTACTTC. Translation gives CASSWLAGGTYEQYF.

Remarks on this clonotype: Mismatch with germline at one junction end may stem from a read error. The chain combines TRBV28 with TRBJ2-3, with D perhaps matching TRBD1 or TRBD2 (5 bases each). This CDR3 is 14 amino acids long. CDR1 MDHEN and CDR2 SYDVKM come from the germline V gene. CDR3 loop: CASNRDHGSDTRYF. The DNA for the CDR3 is TGTGCCAGCAATCGGGACCATGGTTCGGATACGCGGTATTTT. Full variable domain (missing parts from reference TRBV28 and TRBJ2-3): DVKVTQSSRYLVKRTGEKVFLECVQDMDHENMFWYRQDPGLGLRLIYFSYDVKMKEKGDIPEGYSVSREKKERFSLILESASTNQTSMYLCASNRDHGSDTRYFGPGTRLTVL.

The chain couples TRBV7-9 to TRBJ2-7; perhaps TRBD1 as D (5 bases). V was shortened by 7 bases and J by 1 base, with 11 bases between the two germline ends. The CDR3 extends over 13 amino acids. CDR1 and CDR2 (germline): SEHNR, FQNEAQ (reference sequence). This CDR3 reads CASTPGKSYEQYF. CDR3 sequence (DNA): TGTGCCAGCACTCCAGGGAAATCCTACGAGCAGTACTTC.